The next 26 T cell receptor beta chains were all read from a single sample in a study of blood T cell repertoires in COVID-19. Here immunoSEQ multiplex PCR was the method, and the copy in TCRdb shows in-frame clones only, minus some. The table includes under 200,000 clones, roughly nine tenths detected once. Sequencing was performed on PBMCs or T cells enriched from blood (not recorded which). These receptor sequences come from a young woman who had recovered from COVID-19.

This clone was seen a few times. The V and J genes are TRBV4-1 and TRBJ2-7; D is possibly TRBD2 (5 bases). Germline V gene lookup returns CDR1 MGHRA and CDR2 YSYEKL. The length of the CDR3 is 13 residues. V gave up 6 bases and J gave up 6 bases, with 15 bases separating them. The CDR3 sequence is CASSPARRAEQYF. The CDR3 nucleotides read TGCGCCAGCAGTCCGGCCAGGCGGGCCGAGCAGTACTTC.

The rearrangement links TRBV4-1 to TRBJ1-4, with D possibly being TRBD1 (6 bases). The germline V gene encodes CDR1 MGHRA and CDR2 YSYEKL. The CDR3 length is 16 residues. Trimming removed 1 base at V and 7 bases at J, with 16 bases between. Written as DNA, the CDR3 is TGCGCCAGCAGCCAAGGAGTAGTCAGGGGCGGTGAAAAACTGTTTTTT. Residues: CASSQGVVRGGEKLFF.

The genes are TRBV13 and TRBJ2-5; D not certain. V was shortened by 2 bases and J by 1 base, with 8 bases between the two germline ends. This CDR3 comprises 14 residues. Germline lookup yields CDR1 PRHDT and CDR2 FYEKMQ (reference sequence). The CDR3 nucleotides are TGTGCCAGCAGCTTAACCTATGCCCAAGAGACCCAGTACTTC. This codes for CASSLTYAQETQYF.

The V and J genes are TRBV5-1 and TRBJ2-3, with D perhaps TRBD1 (5 bases). Germline V gives CDR1 SGHRS, CDR2 YFSETQ. The V and J ends lost 2 bases and 6 bases respectively, with 16 bases between them. The CDR3 runs 15 residues. The DNA for the CDR3 is TGCGCCAGCAGCTTTCAGGGTAGTATCGGGGATACGCAGTATTTT. Amino acids: CASSFQGSIGDTQYF.

The chain combines TRBV19 with TRBJ1-1, with D tentatively TRBD1 (6 bases). Germline V gene sequence: CDR1 LNHDA, CDR2 SQIVND (reference sequence). This CDR3 contains 13 residues. Trimming removed 6 bases from V and 6 bases from J, with 14 bases in between. The chain's CDR3 is CASSKQGRAEAFF. CDR3 in DNA: TGTGCCAGTAGCAAACAGGGTAGGGCTGAAGCTTTCTTT.

This chain joins TRBV29-1 and TRBJ2-7; TRBD1 aligns across 7 bases. The CDR3 covers 13 residues. Trimming at V came to 5 bases and at J to 3 bases, leaving 7 bases not matched to a gene. The germline V gene has CDR1 SQVTM and CDR2 ANQGSEA. CDR3 residues: CSVLKTGVYEQYF. The CDR3 nucleotides read TGCAGCGTTCTAAAAACAGGGGTCTACGAGCAGTACTTC.

This clone was detected a few times. The chain carries TRBV19 and TRBJ2-5; the match to TRBD2 covers 16 bases. The germline V gene encodes CDR1 LNHDA and CDR2 SQIVND (reference sequence). The CDR3 spans 17 residues. V shed 4 bases and J 5 bases; nucleotides not matched to a gene: 7. DNA for the CDR3: TGTGCCAGTAGTACCGGGACTAGCGGGGGGGCAGCGGAGACCCAGTACTTC. The encoded protein is CASSTGTSGGAAETQYF.

The CDR3 nucleotides read TGTGCCAGCGGGGTCGGGACTAGCGCCAATGAGCAGTTCTTC. It translates to CASGVGTSANEQFF. The chain uses TRBV7-6 and TRBJ2-1, with TRBD2 matching over 10 bases. Trimming cost V 8 bases and J 6 bases; bases outside gene matches: 7. The CDR3 extends over 14 amino acids. CDR1 and CDR2 from the germline V gene are SGHVS and FNYEAQ.

The J gene is TRBJ1-6, the V gene TRBV9; 7 bases map to TRBD1. This CDR3 has 15 residues. V was pared by 2 bases and J by 6 bases, with 5 bases of the junction left unmatched. The germline CDR1 and CDR2 sequences are SGDLS and YYNGEE. This CDR3 reads CASSVTGMTNSPLHF. CDR3 DNA: TGTGCCAGCAGCGTGACAGGGATGACTAATTCACCCCTCCACTTT.

This sequence joins TRBV30 and TRBJ2-4, with D tentatively TRBD2 (6 bases). CDR1 GTSNPN and CDR2 SVGIG come from the germline V gene (reference sequence). Trimming stripped 0 bases from V and 13 bases from J, with 13 bases between. This CDR3 comprises 12 residues. This CDR3 reads CAWSVRGGHQYF. The DNA of the CDR3 is TGTGCCTGGAGTGTACGGGGAGGCCACCAGTACTTC. The variable domain in full, with the rest retrieved from reference TRBV30 and TRBJ2-4, is SQTIHQWPATLVQPVGSPLSLECTVEGTSNPNLYWYRQAAGRGLQLLFYSVGIGQISSEVPQNLSASRPQDRQFILSSKKLLLSDSGFYLCAWSVRGGHQYFGAGTRLSVL.

V gene TRBV24-1 combines with J gene TRBJ1-2; D remains ambiguous. V lost 5 bases to trimming and J lost 4 bases, with 10 bases between them. From germline, CDR1 is KGHDR and CDR2 SFDVKD. This CDR3 spans 13 amino acids. CDR3 protein: CATSGTEGYGYTF. CDR3 DNA: TGTGCCACCAGTGGGACGGAGGGCTATGGCTACACCTTC.

The chain joins TRBV5-4 to TRBJ2-5; 8 bases match TRBD1. Trimming at V came to 1 base and at J to 6 bases, leaving 8 bases not matched to a gene. Germline V gene data show CDR1 as SGHNT and CDR2 as YYREEE (reference sequence). This CDR3 contains 15 residues. The CDR3 is CASSLRDRPFKTQYF. For the CDR3, the DNA is TGTGCCAGCAGCTTGAGGGACAGGCCGTTTAAGACCCAGTACTTC.

The CDR3 is CASSLGDRGTDTQYF. CDR3 nucleotides: TGTGCCAGCAGCTTAGGGGACAGGGGCACAGATACGCAGTATTTT. The chain recombines TRBV5-4 with TRBJ2-3; TRBD1 agrees at 9 bases. The CDR3 runs to 15 residues. Germline loops: CDR1 SGHNT, CDR2 YYREEE (reference sequence). J lost 1 base, V lost 2 bases, and 2 bases had no gene match. The full variable domain, completed using reference TRBV5-4 and TRBJ2-3, is ETGVTQSPTHLIKTRGQQVTLRCSSQSGHNTVSWYQQALGQGPQFIFQYYREEENGRGNFPPRFSGLQFPNYSSELNVNALELDDSALYLCASSLGDRGTDTQYFGPGTRLTVL.

The gene calls are TRBV10-2 and TRBJ2-7; the match to TRBD1 covers 10 bases. V shed 6 bases and J 3 bases; nucleotides not matched to a gene: 5. Looked up from germline, CDR1 is WSHSY and CDR2 is SAAADI. The CDR3 consists of 14 residues. CDR3 nucleotides: TGCGCCAGCAGGACGACAGGGGGCTACTACGAGCAGTACTTC. Its translation is CASRTTGGYYEQYF.

This chain links TRBV21-1 with TRBJ2-7; the listed D gene, TRBD1, was not tested against the DNA. TRBV21-1 is reported as a pseudogene. This CDR3 spans 17 amino acids. CDR3 loop: CASSKVKEGRGRNEQYF. The DNA for the CDR3 is TGTGCCAGCAGCAAAGTTAAGGAGGGCAGGGGGCGGAACGAGCAGTACTTC.

This chain uses TRBV11-2 with TRBJ1-4; TRBD1 agrees at 7 bases. The trim removed 4 bases at V and 1 base at J, leaving 3 bases unmatched. Germline CDR1 SGHAT, CDR2 FQNNGV. There are 15 residues in the CDR3. This CDR3 is CASSSTGVTNEKLFF. Written as DNA, the CDR3 is TGTGCCAGCAGCTCTACAGGGGTAACTAATGAAAAACTGTTTTTT.

The chain carries TRBV27 and TRBJ1-3; 7 positions match TRBD1. J gave up 0 bases and V 8 bases, and 7 bases lay outside the gene matches. Germline V gives CDR1 MNHEY, CDR2 SMNVEV (reference sequence). The CDR3 has 15 residues. As DNA, the CDR3 is TGTGCCAGCGGGCACAGGGGCCACTCTGGAAACACCATATATTTT. Its protein product is CASGHRGHSGNTIYF.

The CDR3 DNA sequence: TGTGCCAGCAGTTCCCGCGGGGGGGCTTCGGCCTACGAGCAGTACTTC. Its protein is CASSSRGGASAYEQYF. The rearrangement joins TRBV6-6 to TRBJ2-7; 9 bases align to TRBD2. The CDR3 spans 16 residues. The J segment lost 2 bases and the V segment lost 4 bases, leaving 9 bases of the junction unmatched. The germline gives CDR1 MNHNY, CDR2 SVGAGI (reference sequence).

The V gene is TRBV27, the J gene TRBJ1-1; D unresolved. This CDR3 has 14 amino acids. V was clipped by 2 bases and J by 0 bases, with 7 bases between them. Germline V gives CDR1 MNHEY, CDR2 SMNVEV (reference sequence). CDR3 loop: CASSLVGLNTEAFF. The CDR3 nucleotides are TGTGCCAGCAGTTTAGTGGGCCTGAACACTGAAGCTTTCTTT.

V usage is TRBV29-1 and J usage is TRBJ1-5; D remains ambiguous. Germline V CDR1 and CDR2: SQVTM, ANQGSEA. Trimming removed 3 bases at V and 8 bases at J, with 14 bases between. This CDR3 spans 13 amino acids. The CDR3 reads CSVELIEGEPQHF. As DNA, the CDR3 is TGCAGCGTTGAGTTAATCGAGGGCGAGCCCCAGCATTTT. Supplemented by reference TRBV29-1 and TRBJ1-5, the full variable domain reads SAVISQKPSRDICQRGTSLTIQCQVDSQVTMMFWYRQQPGQSLTLIATANQGSEATYESGFVIDKFPISRPNLTFSTLTVSNMSPEDSSIYLCSVELIEGEPQHFGDGTRLSIL.

The chain links TRBV5-5 to TRBJ2-1; 8 bases are a match to TRBD1. This CDR3 is built from 13 residues. CDR1 and CDR2 (germline): SGHKS, YYEKEE (reference sequence). Trimming removed 6 bases from V and 4 bases from J; junction bases left unmatched: 3. The CDR3 coding sequence is TGTGCCAGCAAAAGACAGGGGTACAATGAGCAGTTCTTC. Translation gives CASKRQGYNEQFF.

The CDR3 spells CASSFDFVGQNQETQYF. CDR3 bases: TGTGCCAGCAGTTTTGATTTCGTCGGACAGAACCAAGAGACCCAGTACTTC. The chain joins TRBV28 to TRBJ2-5; maybe TRBD1 (6 bases). Germline loops: CDR1 MDHEN, CDR2 SYDVKM. The CDR3 is 17 amino acids. The germline V and J ends were trimmed by 3 bases and 0 bases, with 17 bases remaining between them.

V gene TRBV28 combines with J gene TRBJ1-3, with D possibly being TRBD1 (5 bases). The germline CDR1 and CDR2 sequences are MDHEN and SYDVKM. V was shortened by 6 bases and J by 0 bases, with 15 bases between the two germline ends. This CDR3 spans 16 amino acids. CDR3: CASSARGWSSGNTIYF. DNA of the CDR3: TGTGCCAGCAGCGCTAGGGGTTGGAGCTCTGGAAACACCATATATTTT.

J is TRBJ2-3 and V is TRBV7-9; D is possibly TRBD1 (5 bases). Trimming cost V 5 bases and J 6 bases, with 12 bases left between them. The CDR3 spans 13 residues. Germline-derived CDR1 and CDR2 are SEHNR and FQNEAQ (reference sequence). DNA for the CDR3: TGTGCCAGCAGCGCTAATTCAGGGGATACGCAGTATTTT. Translation gives CASSANSGDTQYF. Complete variable domain (other parts from reference TRBV7-9 and TRBJ2-3): DTGVSQNPRHKITKRGQNVTFRCDPISEHNRLYWYRQTLGQGPEFLTYFQNEAQLEKSRLLSDRFSAERPKGSFSTLEIQRTEQGDSAMYLCASSANSGDTQYFGPGTRLTVL.

This sequence joins TRBV28 and TRBJ2-7; D perhaps matches TRBD2 (5 bases). This CDR3 has 16 amino acids. Germline assignment: CDR1 MDHEN and CDR2 SYDVKM. Trimming left V 3 bases short and J 3 bases short, with 18 bases between. The CDR3 region has the DNA TGTGCCAGCAGTTTCGGGGTCCGGTTGCTCGACTACGAGCAGTACTTC. Translation gives CASSFGVRLLDYEQYF.

This chain uses TRBV29-1 with TRBJ1-1; 7 nucleotides line up with TRBD1. The CDR3 extends over 12 amino acids. Germline CDR1 and CDR2: SQVTM and ANQGSEA. V shed 8 bases, J shed 4 bases, and the junction held 7 bases outside the gene matches. The CDR3 reads CSSQGESTEAFF. In nucleotides, the CDR3 is TGCAGCTCCCAGGGGGAGAGCACTGAAGCTTTCTTT.